A selection of T cell receptor beta chains follows, all from one sample in a study of blood T cell repertoires in COVID-19. Repertoires were generated with immunoSEQ multiplex PCR, while TCRdb's copy carries only in-frame clones and drops some. This sample carries 430,000 or so clones, approximately 88% of them seen once, and the ten largest clones take 1.5% to 2%. Sequenced sample: PBMCs or T cells enriched from blood (not recorded which). The source is a middle-aged woman who had recovered from COVID-19. Each CDR3 is given with its conserved first and last residue. The D gene is left open where the match is weak.

v_gene: TRBV11-2; d_gene: TRBD1; j_gene: TRBJ2-5; CDR3aa: CASSLTGAGETQYF; CDR3nt: TGTGCCAGCAGCTTGACAGGGGCGGGGGAGACCCAGTACTTC
v_gene: TRBV4-3; d_gene: TRBD1; j_gene: TRBJ2-1; CDR3aa: CASSQGATGSNEQFF; CDR3nt: TGCGCCAGCAGCCAAGGTGCGACAGGGAGCAATGAGCAGTTCTTC
v_gene: TRBV6-5; d_gene: TRBD2; j_gene: TRBJ2-7; CDR3aa: CASSYSFGRETYEQYF; CDR3nt: TGTGCCAGCAGTTACTCGTTTGGGCGGGAGACCTACGAGCAGTACTTC
v_gene: TRBV4-2; d_gene: NA; j_gene: TRBJ2-7; CDR3aa: CASSQDGLTYEQYF; CDR3nt: TGTGCCAGCAGCCAAGACGGACTAACCTACGAGCAGTACTTC
v_gene: TRBV7-2; d_gene: TRBD2; j_gene: TRBJ2-1; CDR3aa: CASIDNRLAGGLEQFF; CDR3nt: TGTGCCAGCATCGATAACAGGCTAGCGGGAGGTCTTGAGCAGTTCTTC
v_gene: TRBV25-1; d_gene: TRBD1; j_gene: TRBJ1-2; CDR3aa: CASSRGTDNYGYTF; CDR3nt: TGTGCCAGCAGCAGAGGGACAGATAACTATGGCTACACCTTC
v_gene: TRBV10-1; d_gene: NA; j_gene: TRBJ2-5; CDR3aa: CASSEFSSVETQYF; CDR3nt: TGCGCCAGCAGTGAGTTTTCTAGCGTGGAGACCCAGTACTTC
v_gene: TRBV30; d_gene: NA; j_gene: TRBJ2-3; CDR3aa: CAWRARWGRTDTQYF; CDR3nt: TGTGCCTGGAGGGCAAGGTGGGGCCGCACAGATACGCAGTATTTT
v_gene: TRBV7-8; d_gene: NA; j_gene: TRBJ2-7; CDR3aa: CASSHLALEQYF; CDR3nt: TGTGCCAGCAGCCACTTAGCACTCGAGCAGTACTTC
v_gene: TRBV15; d_gene: NA; j_gene: TRBJ1-2; CDR3aa: CATSSRGGYGYTF; CDR3nt: TGTGCCACCAGCAGCAGAGGGGGTTATGGCTACACCTTC
v_gene: TRBV29-1; d_gene: TRBD2; j_gene: TRBJ2-1; CDR3aa: CSVEAPTSGDTYNEQFF; CDR3nt: TGCAGCGTTGAAGCCCCGACTAGCGGAGACACGTACAATGAGCAGTTCTTC
v_gene: TRBV7-9; d_gene: NA; j_gene: TRBJ1-1; CDR3aa: CASKFDQGDSAFF; CDR3nt: TGTGCCAGCAAGTTCGATCAGGGTGATTCGGCTTTCTTT
v_gene: TRBV7-9; d_gene: NA; j_gene: TRBJ2-7; CDR3aa: CASSSPLSYEQYF; CDR3nt: TGTGCCAGCAGTAGCCCCCTCAGCTACGAGCAGTACTTC
v_gene: TRBV6-5; d_gene: TRBD1; j_gene: TRBJ1-1; CDR3aa: CASSYRGGEDEAFF; CDR3nt: TGTGCCAGCAGTTATAGAGGGGGCGAGGATGAAGCTTTCTTT
v_gene: TRBV5-4; d_gene: TRBD1; j_gene: TRBJ2-7; CDR3aa: CASSRPGTGASSYEQYF; CDR3nt: TGTGCCAGCAGCCGTCCCGGGACAGGGGCCTCTTCCTACGAGCAGTACTTC
v_gene: TRBV27; d_gene: NA; j_gene: TRBJ1-1; CDR3aa: CASSLSTQLNTEAFF; CDR3nt: TGTGCCAGCAGTTTAAGTACACAACTGAACACTGAAGCTTTCTTT
v_gene: TRBV6-2/TRBV6-3; d_gene: TRBD2; j_gene: TRBJ2-4; CDR3aa: CASSYHSSGRTGKNIQYF; CDR3nt: TGTGCCAGCAGTTATCATTCTAGCGGGAGAACGGGCAAAAACATTCAGTACTTC